The next 10 T cell receptor beta chains were all read from a single sample in a study of blood T cell repertoires in COVID-19. Assay: immunoSEQ multiplex PCR; the TCRdb copy retains only in-frame clones and omits some. The data hold approximately 16,000 clones, with 80% to 90% observed a single time. The material sequenced was peripheral blood. The receptors were gathered from an elderly man with acute or convalescent COVID-19.

The genes are TRBV19 and TRBJ1-1, with 7 bases identical to TRBD1. From germline, CDR1 is LNHDA and CDR2 SQIVND (reference sequence). Germline trimming cut 0 bases from V and 5 bases from J; bases unmatched to any gene: 9. The CDR3 spans 16 residues. The CDR3 DNA is TGTGCCAGTAGTATAGACCCCAGGGGGTATGGTACTGAAGCTTTCTTT. Protein: CASSIDPRGYGTEAFF.

The chain couples TRBV29-1 to TRBJ1-1, with TRBD1 identical over 11 bases. The CDR3 contains 13 residues. V was clipped by 6 bases and J by 4 bases; unmatched bases: 4. Germline lookup yields CDR1 SQVTM and CDR2 ANQGSEA. CDR3 sequence (DNA): TGCAGCGTCGGACAGGGGGCGTTCACTGAAGCTTTCTTT. Translating gives CSVGQGAFTEAFF. The complete variable domain, with remaining parts taken from reference TRBV29-1 and TRBJ1-1, reads SAVISQKPSRDICQRGTSLTIQCQVDSQVTMMFWYRQQPGQSLTLIATANQGSEATYESGFVIDKFPISRPNLTFSTLTVSNMSPEDSSIYLCSVGQGAFTEAFFGQGTRLTVV.

The V call is TRBV3-1 (or the pseudogene TRBV3-2), the J call TRBJ1-2; no clear D gene. The CDR3 is 13 residues long. The V end was cut by 4 bases, the J end by 8 bases, with 14 bases between. Germline loops: CDR1 LGHDT, CDR2 YNNKEL (reference sequence). The CDR3 loop reads CASSPRVEGGYTF. In nucleotides, the CDR3 is TGTGCCAGCAGCCCACGGGTGGAAGGAGGCTACACCTTC.

The chain couples TRBV5-4 to TRBJ1-1, with D possibly TRBD1 on 6 matching bases. Germline V CDR1 and CDR2: SGHNT, YYREEE (reference sequence). The CDR3 is 15 residues long. Trimming left V 1 base short and J 1 base short, with 11 bases between. DNA for the CDR3: TGTGCCAGCAGCTTGCTAGGACAGAAGAACACTGAAGCTTTCTTT. Protein product: CASSLLGQKNTEAFF. Filled out from reference TRBV5-4 and TRBJ1-1, the complete variable domain reads ETGVTQSPTHLIKTRGQQVTLRCSSQSGHNTVSWYQQALGQGPQFIFQYYREEENGRGNFPPRFSGLQFPNYSSELNVNALELDDSALYLCASSLLGQKNTEAFFGQGTRLTVV.

V gene TRBV10-3 combines with J gene TRBJ2-3, with D possibly being TRBD2 (5 bases). The germline V and J ends were trimmed by 2 bases and 3 bases, with 15 bases remaining between them. Germline V CDR1 and CDR2: ENHRY, SYGVKD. CDR3 length: 16 amino acids. The CDR3 loop is CAISEAGADGTDTQYF. The CDR3 DNA is TGTGCCATCAGTGAGGCGGGCGCCGACGGGACAGATACGCAGTATTTT.

This clone was seen just once. The rearrangement joins TRBV29-1 to TRBJ2-3, with D possibly TRBD2 on 5 matching bases. Trimming removed 6 bases at V and 5 bases at J, with 15 bases between. CDR3 length: 13 amino acids. Germline-derived CDR1 and CDR2 are SQVTM and ANQGSEA. CDR3 coding DNA: TGCAGCGTGGACCTTCGCGGAGGAGATACGCAGTATTTT. Encoded protein: CSVDLRGGDTQYF.

This clone was observed a single time. This sequence joins TRBV15 and TRBJ1-4, with 7 bases identical to TRBD1. The length of the CDR3 is 16 residues. The J segment lost 7 bases and the V segment lost 0 bases, leaving 8 bases of the junction unmatched. Germline values: CDR1 LNHNV, CDR2 YYDKDF (reference sequence). The chain's CDR3 is CATSRDGTVLVEKLFF. The CDR3 DNA reads TGTGCCACCAGCAGAGATGGGACAGTCCTGGTTGAAAAACTGTTTTTT.

V is TRBV7-9 and J is TRBJ1-2; a possible D gene is TRBD1 (6 bases). V was trimmed by 5 bases and J by 8 bases, leaving 15 bases between them. There are 13 residues in the CDR3. Germline-derived CDR1 and CDR2 are SEHNR and FQNEAQ (reference sequence). CDR3 DNA sequence: TGTGCCAGCAGCCCGTACAGGGAAGGGGGCTACACCTTC. Translating it yields CASSPYREGGYTF.

The V call is TRBV19, the J call TRBJ1-5, with 8 bases aligning to TRBD1. The CDR3 totals 13 residues. Unmatched junction bases numbered 3, after V lost 5 bases and J lost 6 bases. Germline V lookup: CDR1 LNHDA, CDR2 SQIVND (reference sequence). The chain's CDR3 is CASSEQGGQPQHF. In nucleotides, the CDR3 is TGTGCCAGTAGTGAACAGGGGGGTCAGCCCCAGCATTTT.

The chain uses TRBV9 and TRBJ1-1; TRBD1 matches at 7 bases. The CDR3 has 13 amino acids. Germline V gene lookup returns CDR1 SGDLS and CDR2 YYNGEE. V lost 3 bases, J lost 12 bases, and 11 bases stayed unmatched. As DNA, the CDR3 is TGTGCCAGCAGCGCAACCCGGGCAGGGGGTTCTTTCTTT. Translating it yields CASSATRAGGSFF.